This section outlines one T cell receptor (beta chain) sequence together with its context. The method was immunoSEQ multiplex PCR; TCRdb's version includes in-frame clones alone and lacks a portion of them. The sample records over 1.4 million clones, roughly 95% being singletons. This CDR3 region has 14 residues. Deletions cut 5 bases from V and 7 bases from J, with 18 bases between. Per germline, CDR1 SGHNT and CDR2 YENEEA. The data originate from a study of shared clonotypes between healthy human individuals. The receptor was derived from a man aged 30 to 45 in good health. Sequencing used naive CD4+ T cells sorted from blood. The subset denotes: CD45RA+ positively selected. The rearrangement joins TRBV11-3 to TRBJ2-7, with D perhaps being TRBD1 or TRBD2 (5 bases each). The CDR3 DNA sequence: TGTGCCAGCAGCGCCAAGGGACCGACGGGTGAGCAGTACTTC. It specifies CASSAKGPTGEQYF.